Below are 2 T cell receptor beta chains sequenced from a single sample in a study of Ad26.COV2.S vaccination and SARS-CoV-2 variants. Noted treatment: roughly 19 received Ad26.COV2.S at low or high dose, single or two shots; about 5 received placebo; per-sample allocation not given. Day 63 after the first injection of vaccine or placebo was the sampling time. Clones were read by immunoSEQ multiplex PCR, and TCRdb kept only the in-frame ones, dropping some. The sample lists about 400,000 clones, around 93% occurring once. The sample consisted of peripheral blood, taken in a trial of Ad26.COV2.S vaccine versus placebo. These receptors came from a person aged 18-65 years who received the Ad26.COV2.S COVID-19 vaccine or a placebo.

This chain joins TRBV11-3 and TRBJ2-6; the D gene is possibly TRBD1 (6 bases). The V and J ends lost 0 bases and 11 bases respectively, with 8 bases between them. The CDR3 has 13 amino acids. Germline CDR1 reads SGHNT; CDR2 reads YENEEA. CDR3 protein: CASSLERTDVLTF. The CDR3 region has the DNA TGTGCCAGCAGCTTAGAGCGGACAGACGTCCTGACTTTC.

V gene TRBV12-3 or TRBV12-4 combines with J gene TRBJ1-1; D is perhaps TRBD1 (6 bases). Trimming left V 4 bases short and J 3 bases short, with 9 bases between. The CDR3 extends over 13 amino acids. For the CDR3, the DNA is TGTGCCAGCAGTTCAGGGGTGGACACTGAAGCTTTCTTT. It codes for CASSSGVDTEAFF.